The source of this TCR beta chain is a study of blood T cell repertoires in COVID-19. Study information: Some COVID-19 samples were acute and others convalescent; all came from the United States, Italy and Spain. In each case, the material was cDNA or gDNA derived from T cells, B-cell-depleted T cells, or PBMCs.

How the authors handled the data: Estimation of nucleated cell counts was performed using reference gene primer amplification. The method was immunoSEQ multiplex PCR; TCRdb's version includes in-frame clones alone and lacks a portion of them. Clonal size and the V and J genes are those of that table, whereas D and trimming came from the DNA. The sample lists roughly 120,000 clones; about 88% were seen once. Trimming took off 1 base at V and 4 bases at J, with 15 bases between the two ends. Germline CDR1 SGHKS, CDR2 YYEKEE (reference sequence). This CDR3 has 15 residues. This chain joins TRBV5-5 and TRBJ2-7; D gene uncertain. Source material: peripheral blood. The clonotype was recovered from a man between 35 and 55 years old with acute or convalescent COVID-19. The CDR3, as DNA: TGTGCCAGCAGCTTGTTGGCCTTGAATACGTACGAGCAGTACTTC. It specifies CASSLLALNTYEQYF.